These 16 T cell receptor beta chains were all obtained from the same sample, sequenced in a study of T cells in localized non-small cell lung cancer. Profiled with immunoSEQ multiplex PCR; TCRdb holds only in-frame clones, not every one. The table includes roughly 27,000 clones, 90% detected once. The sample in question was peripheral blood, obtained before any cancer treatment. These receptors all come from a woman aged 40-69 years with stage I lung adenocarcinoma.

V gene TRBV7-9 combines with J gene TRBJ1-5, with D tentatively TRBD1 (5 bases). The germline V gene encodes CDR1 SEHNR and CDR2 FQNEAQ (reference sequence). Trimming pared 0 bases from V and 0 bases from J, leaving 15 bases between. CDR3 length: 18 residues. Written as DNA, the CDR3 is TGTGCCAGCAGCTTAGCGCTAAGGGGCAGCTATAGCAATCAGCCCCAGCATTTT. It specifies CASSLALRGSYSNQPQHF.

In DNA, the CDR3 is TGTGCCACCCAACCCCGACAGGCAAACTACGAGCAGTACTTC. This codes for CATQPRQANYEQYF. The chain couples TRBV10-3 to TRBJ2-7, with D possibly being TRBD1 (6 bases). The V and J ends lost 10 bases and 3 bases respectively, with 19 bases between them. CDR1 is ENHRY and CDR2 is SYGVKD in the germline V gene. The CDR3 loop spans 14 amino acids.

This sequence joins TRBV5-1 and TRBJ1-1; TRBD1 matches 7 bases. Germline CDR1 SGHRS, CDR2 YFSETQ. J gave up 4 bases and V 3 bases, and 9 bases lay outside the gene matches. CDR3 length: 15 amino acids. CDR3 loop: CASSSNLGQATEAFF. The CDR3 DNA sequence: TGCGCCAGCAGCTCAAACCTCGGACAGGCCACTGAAGCTTTCTTT.

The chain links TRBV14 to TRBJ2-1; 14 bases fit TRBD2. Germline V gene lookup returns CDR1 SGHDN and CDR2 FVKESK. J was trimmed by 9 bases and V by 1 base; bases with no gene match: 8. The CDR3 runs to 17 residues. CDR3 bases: TGTGCCAGCAGCCAAGCCCGACTAGCGGGAGGGCCAAGTGAGCAGTTCTTC. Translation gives CASSQARLAGGPSEQFF.

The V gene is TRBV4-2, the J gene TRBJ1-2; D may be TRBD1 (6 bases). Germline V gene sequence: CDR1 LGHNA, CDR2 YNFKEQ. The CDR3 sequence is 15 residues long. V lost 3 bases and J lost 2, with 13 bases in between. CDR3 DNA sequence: TGTGCCAGCAGCCATGCCGGGGGGGGCAACTATGGCTACACCTTC. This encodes CASSHAGGGNYGYTF.

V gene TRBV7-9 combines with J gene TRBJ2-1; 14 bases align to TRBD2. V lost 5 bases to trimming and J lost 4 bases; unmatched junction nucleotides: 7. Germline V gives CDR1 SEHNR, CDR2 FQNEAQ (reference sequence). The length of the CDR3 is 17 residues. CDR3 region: CASSQTSGRATYNEQFF. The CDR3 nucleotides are TGTGCCAGCAGCCAGACTAGCGGGAGGGCAACTTACAATGAGCAGTTCTTC.

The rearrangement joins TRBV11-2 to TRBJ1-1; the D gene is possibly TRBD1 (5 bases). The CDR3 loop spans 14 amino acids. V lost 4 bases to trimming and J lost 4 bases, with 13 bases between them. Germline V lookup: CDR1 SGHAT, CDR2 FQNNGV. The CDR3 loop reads CASSSGPGGTEAFF. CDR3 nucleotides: TGTGCCAGCAGCTCTGGCCCCGGGGGCACTGAAGCTTTCTTT.

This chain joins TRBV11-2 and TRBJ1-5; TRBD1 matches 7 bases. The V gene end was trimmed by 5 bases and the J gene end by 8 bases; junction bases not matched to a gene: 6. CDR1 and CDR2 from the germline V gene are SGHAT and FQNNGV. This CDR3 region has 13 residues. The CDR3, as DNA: TGTGCCAGCAGCCCGACAGGGAGTGAGCCCCAGCATTTT. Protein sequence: CASSPTGSEPQHF.

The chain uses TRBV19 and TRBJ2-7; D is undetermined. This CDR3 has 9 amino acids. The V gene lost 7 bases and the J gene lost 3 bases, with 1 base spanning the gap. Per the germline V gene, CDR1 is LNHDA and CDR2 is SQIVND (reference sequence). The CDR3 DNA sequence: TGTGCCAGTAACTACGAGCAGTACTTC. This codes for CASNYEQYF.

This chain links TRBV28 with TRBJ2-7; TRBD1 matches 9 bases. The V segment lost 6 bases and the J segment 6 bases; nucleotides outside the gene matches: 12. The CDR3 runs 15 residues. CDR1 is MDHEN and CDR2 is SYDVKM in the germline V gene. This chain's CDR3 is CASRLRGTGLPEQYF. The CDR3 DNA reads TGTGCCAGCAGATTGAGGGGGACAGGGCTCCCCGAGCAGTACTTC.

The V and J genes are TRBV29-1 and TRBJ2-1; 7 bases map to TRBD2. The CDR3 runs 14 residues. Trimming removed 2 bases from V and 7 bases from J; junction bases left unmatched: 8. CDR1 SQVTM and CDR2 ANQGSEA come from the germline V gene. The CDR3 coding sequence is TGCAGCGTTGAAAGGGGCGGGAGTATTAATGAGCAGTTCTTC. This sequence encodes CSVERGGSINEQFF.

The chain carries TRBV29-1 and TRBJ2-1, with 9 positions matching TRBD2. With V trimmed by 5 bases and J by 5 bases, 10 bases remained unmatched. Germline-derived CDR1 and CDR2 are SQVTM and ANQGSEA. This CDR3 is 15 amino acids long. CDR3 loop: CSVRSQREANNEQFF. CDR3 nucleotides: TGCAGCGTTCGGTCCCAGCGGGAGGCCAACAATGAGCAGTTCTTC.

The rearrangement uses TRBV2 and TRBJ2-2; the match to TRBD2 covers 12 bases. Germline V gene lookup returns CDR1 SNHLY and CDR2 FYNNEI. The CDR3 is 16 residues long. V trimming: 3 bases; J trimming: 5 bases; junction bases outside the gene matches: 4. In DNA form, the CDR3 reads TGTGCCAGCAGTGACCTAGCGGGAGGGCTAACCGGGGAGCTGTTTTTT. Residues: CASSDLAGGLTGELFF. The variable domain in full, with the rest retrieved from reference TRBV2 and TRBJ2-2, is EPEVTQTPSHQVTQMGQEVILRCVPISNHLYFYWYRQILGQKVEFLVSFYNNEISEKSEIFDDQFSVERPDGSNFTLKIRSTKLEDSAMYFCASSDLAGGLTGELFFGEGSRLTVL.

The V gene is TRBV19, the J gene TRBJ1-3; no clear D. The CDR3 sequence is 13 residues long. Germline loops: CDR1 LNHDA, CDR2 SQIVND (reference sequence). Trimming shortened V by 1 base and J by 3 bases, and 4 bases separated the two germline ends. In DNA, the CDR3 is TGTGCCAGTAGTATAGGGGTTGGAAACACCATATATTTT. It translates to CASSIGVGNTIYF.

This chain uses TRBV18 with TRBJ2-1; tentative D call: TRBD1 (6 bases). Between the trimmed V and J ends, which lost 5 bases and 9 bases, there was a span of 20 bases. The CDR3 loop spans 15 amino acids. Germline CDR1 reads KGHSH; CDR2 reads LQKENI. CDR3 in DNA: TGTGCCAGCTCATTCCCACTCATACAGGGCTCTGAGCAGTTCTTC. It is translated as CASSFPLIQGSEQFF.

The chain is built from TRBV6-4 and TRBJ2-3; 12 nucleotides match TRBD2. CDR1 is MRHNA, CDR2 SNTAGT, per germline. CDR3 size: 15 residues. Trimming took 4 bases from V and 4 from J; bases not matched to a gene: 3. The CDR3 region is CASSATSGGSDTQYF. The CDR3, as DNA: TGTGCCAGCAGTGCGACTAGCGGGGGCTCAGATACGCAGTATTTT.